These 25 T cell receptor beta chains came from one sample sequenced in a study of beta chain features in type 1 diabetes. Study observations and caveats: All four CD4+ subsets of Type 1 diabetes patients contained TCRB CDR3s that were moderately but significantly shorter.

What these receptors recognize is not known. Sequencing targeted expressed TCRB transcripts, as all isolated RNA had been reverse transcribed. Data came from immunoSEQ multiplex PCR; TCRdb stores just in-frame clones and leaves some out. The table lists 200,000 to 300,000 clones, around 21% of them singletons. Sequenced material: naive CD4+ T cells from blood. These TCRs come from a woman in her forties with type 1 diabetes.

The chain has TRBV7-3 and TRBJ2-1; unclear D gene. This CDR3 region has 15 residues. Germline V CDR1 and CDR2: SGHTA, FQGTGA. V was pared by 2 bases and J by 4 bases, with 12 bases between. CDR3 coding DNA: TGTGCCAGCAGCTTAGAACTAATTGCTTACAATGAGCAGTTCTTC. It encodes CASSLELIAYNEQFF.

The rearrangement joins TRBV27 to TRBJ2-7; D is perhaps TRBD1 (5 bases). From germline, CDR1 is MNHEY and CDR2 SMNVEV (reference sequence). The V and J ends lost 3 bases and 5 bases respectively, with 11 bases between them. The length of the CDR3 is 13 residues. In nucleotides, the CDR3 is TGTGCCAGCAGTTTTAGGGGATTCAACGAGCAGTACTTC. Translated, it gives CASSFRGFNEQYF.

In this sample, this clone turned up a few times. The genes are TRBV28 and TRBJ1-1; D is possibly TRBD1 (5 bases). CDR3 length equals 12 residues. The germline V gene has CDR1 MDHEN and CDR2 SYDVKM. With 5 bases removed from V and 4 bases from J, the gap between germline ends came to 8 bases. This CDR3 is CASSRQITEAFF. CDR3 coding DNA: TGTGCCAGCAGTAGACAGATCACTGAAGCTTTCTTT. Variable domain in full (rest from reference TRBV28 and TRBJ1-1): DVKVTQSSRYLVKRTGEKVFLECVQDMDHENMFWYRQDPGLGLRLIYFSYDVKMKEKGDIPEGYSVSREKKERFSLILESASTNQTSMYLCASSRQITEAFFGQGTRLTVV.

The rearrangement joins TRBV2 to TRBJ1-5; 8 bases are shared with TRBD1. This CDR3 is 14 amino acids long. The V and J ends lost 4 bases and 7 bases, in that order; junction bases with no gene match: 6. Germline loops: CDR1 SNHLY, CDR2 FYNNEI. CDR3 coding DNA: TGTGCCAGCAGTGTCGACAGGGGAAGACAGCCCCAGCATTTT. Amino acids: CASSVDRGRQPQHF.

Only a few counts were recorded for this clone. The rearrangement uses TRBV10-3 and TRBJ2-5; D not resolved. V shed 2 bases and J shed 4 bases, with 11 bases lying between them. The CDR3 has 14 residues. Germline assignment: CDR1 ENHRY and CDR2 SYGVKD. Here the CDR3 DNA reads TGTGCCATCAGTGAGCCAACTTTTGGAGAGACCCAGTACTTC. Its translation: CAISEPTFGETQYF.

The rearrangement joins TRBV6-4 to TRBJ1-1; D gene unclear. CDR1 and CDR2 from the germline V gene are MRHNA and SNTAGT. This CDR3 is built from 12 residues. Trimming stripped 0 bases from V and 4 bases from J, with 3 bases between. CDR3 in amino acids: CASSDSITEAFF. CDR3 sequence (DNA): TGTGCCAGCAGTGACTCTATCACTGAAGCTTTCTTT.

V is TRBV5-5 and J is TRBJ2-7, with D possibly TRBD1 on 5 matching bases. Germline assignment: CDR1 SGHKS and CDR2 YYEKEE (reference sequence). This CDR3 spans 14 amino acids. Between the trimmed V and J ends, which lost 2 bases and 4 bases, there was a span of 13 bases. Here the CDR3 reads CASSFIREPYEQYF. In DNA form, the CDR3 reads TGTGCCAGCAGCTTCATCAGGGAACCTTACGAGCAGTACTTC.

This clone turned up a few times. V is TRBV20-1 and J is TRBJ1-2, with TRBD1 matching over 7 bases. Germline trimming cut 8 bases from V and 6 bases from J; bases unmatched to any gene: 6. The CDR3 is 11 residues long. Germline V gives CDR1 DFQATT, CDR2 SNEGSKA (reference sequence). CDR3: CSSPGGNGYTF. The CDR3, as DNA: TGCAGTTCACCAGGGGGGAATGGCTACACCTTC.

This clone was counted between two and nine times. The CDR3 spells CASRDSNNQPQHF. CDR3 DNA: TGTGCCAGCCGCGACAGCAACAATCAGCCCCAGCATTTT. J is TRBJ1-5 and V is TRBV2; tentative D call: TRBD1 (5 bases). Germline lookup yields CDR1 SNHLY and CDR2 FYNNEI. Trimming removed 8 bases at V and 3 bases at J, with 11 bases between. The CDR3 runs 13 residues.

The chain uses TRBV4-3 and TRBJ2-2; D gene unclear. Germline-derived CDR1 and CDR2 are LGHNA and YSLEER. V lost 1 base and J 0 bases, leaving 6 bases between the germline ends. CDR3 size: 15 residues. The CDR3 loop reads CASSQGQSNTGELFF. The CDR3 DNA follows: TGCGCCAGCAGCCAAGGGCAATCGAACACCGGGGAGCTGTTTTTT.

This clone was counted a few times. The CDR3 bases are TGTGCCAGCAGTTTCGTAGGGGGCCAAGAGACCCAGTACTTC. This sequence encodes CASSFVGGQETQYF. The gene calls are TRBV28 and TRBJ2-5, with a tentative D call TRBD1 (6 bases). Germline CDR1 is MDHEN and CDR2 is SYDVKM. Trimming shortened V by 3 bases and J by 1 base, and 9 bases separated the two germline ends. CDR3 length equals 14 residues.

This clone appeared a few times. This chain connects TRBV29-1 to TRBJ1-2; D gene uncertain. V gave up 3 bases and J gave up 0 bases, with 11 bases separating them. CDR3 length: 14 amino acids. Germline V CDR1 and CDR2: SQVTM, ANQGSEA. The CDR3 DNA follows: TGCAGCGTTGACTCATCAGAGGCTAACTATGGCTACACCTTC. Its translation is CSVDSSEANYGYTF.

The chain has TRBV29-1 and TRBJ1-1, with 7 positions matching TRBD1. CDR1 is SQVTM, CDR2 ANQGSEA, per germline. The CDR3 totals 13 residues. J was trimmed by 2 bases and V by 7 bases; bases with no gene match: 7. Here the CDR3 DNA reads TGCAGCGCAACGACAGGGACCAACACTGAAGCTTTCTTT. It specifies CSATTGTNTEAFF.

This clone was seen a handful of times. The rearrangement uses TRBV9 and TRBJ1-1, with 10 positions matching TRBD1. The CDR3 has 15 amino acids. CDR1 and CDR2 from the germline V gene are SGDLS and YYNGEE. V dropped 0 bases and J dropped 3; count of bases not matched to a gene: 2. The CDR3 sequence: CASSVGGQGDTEAFF. For the CDR3, the DNA is TGTGCCAGCAGCGTAGGCGGACAGGGGGACACTGAAGCTTTCTTT.

This clone was seen a few times. The V and J genes are TRBV7-2 and TRBJ2-2; D perhaps matches TRBD2 (6 bases). Germline V gene lookup returns CDR1 SGHTA and CDR2 FQGNSA. The CDR3 has 16 residues. The V gene lost 3 bases and the J gene lost 0 bases, with 11 bases spanning the gap. In nucleotides, the CDR3 is TGTGCCAGCAGCTTGGGCGGGGCCGCGAACACCGGGGAGCTGTTTTTT. It specifies CASSLGGAANTGELFF.

The chain recombines TRBV5-1 with TRBJ1-4; no definite D call. CDR3 length: 16 amino acids. With 0 bases removed from V and 12 bases from J, the gap between germline ends came to 21 bases. Per the germline V gene, CDR1 is SGHRS and CDR2 is YFSETQ. CDR3 in DNA: TGCGCCAGCAGCTTGGAGGCCACGGGGTCGGGAACGGAACTGTTTTTT. The encoded protein is CASSLEATGSGTELFF. Using reference TRBV5-1 and TRBJ1-4 for the parts outside the CDR3, the full variable domain is KAGVTQTPRYLIKTRGQQVTLSCSPISGHRSVSWYQQTPGQGLQFLFEYFSETQRNKGNFPGRFSGRQFSNSRSEMNVSTLELGDSALYLCASSLEATGSGTELFFGSGTQLSVL.

The chain employs TRBV28 and TRBJ2-5, with D possibly being TRBD2 (6 bases). V lost 6 bases and J 4 bases, leaving 12 bases between the germline ends. Germline loops: CDR1 MDHEN, CDR2 SYDVKM. The CDR3 loop spans 13 amino acids. CDR3 residues: CASSPGGRETQYF. As DNA, the CDR3 is TGTGCCAGCAGCCCCGGGGGTAGAGAGACCCAGTACTTC.

The chain recombines TRBV5-4 with TRBJ2-7; TRBD2 is a possible D gene (6 bases). CDR1 and CDR2 (germline): SGHNT, YYREEE (reference sequence). With 4 bases removed from V and 0 bases from J, the gap between germline ends came to 17 bases. This CDR3 has 16 residues. The DNA for the CDR3 is TGTGCCAGCAGCCCCCTTGAAGCGGGCCGCTCCTACGAGCAGTACTTC. Translation gives CASSPLEAGRSYEQYF.

This clone turned up a few times. J is TRBJ2-7 and V is TRBV7-9; 10 bases map to TRBD2. The V segment lost 1 base and the J segment 4 bases; nucleotides outside the gene matches: 4. The CDR3 extends over 15 amino acids. Germline CDR1 SEHNR, CDR2 FQNEAQ (reference sequence). The CDR3 nucleotides read TGTGCCAGCAGCTTAGGGCTAGCGGGAGTGTACGAGCAGTACTTC. This codes for CASSLGLAGVYEQYF.

The V call is TRBV30, the J call TRBJ2-1, with 8 bases matching TRBD2. This CDR3 has 14 residues. Germline V gene data show CDR1 as GTSNPN and CDR2 as SVGIG (reference sequence). The junction had 2 bases not matched to a gene; V was cut back by 4 bases and J by 0 bases. The CDR3 loop is CAWMSGSSYNEQFF. Here the CDR3 DNA reads TGTGCCTGGATGAGCGGGAGCTCCTACAATGAGCAGTTCTTC.

This clone was counted between two and nine times. J is TRBJ2-1 and V is TRBV5-6, with 8 positions matching TRBD1. CDR1 is SGHDT, CDR2 YYEEEE, per germline. Germline trimming cut 3 bases from V and 8 bases from J; bases unmatched to any gene: 4. The CDR3 is 13 residues long. The chain's CDR3 is CASSSGQGDEQFF. In nucleotides, the CDR3 is TGTGCCAGCAGCTCCGGACAGGGTGATGAGCAGTTCTTC.

The chain links TRBV4-3 to TRBJ2-7; TRBD1 agrees at 8 bases. Looked up from germline, CDR1 is LGHNA and CDR2 is YSLEER. The V gene end was trimmed by 0 bases and the J gene end by 7 bases; junction bases not matched to a gene: 8. This CDR3 comprises 15 residues. This chain's CDR3 is CASSQDGQGALEQYF. DNA of the CDR3: TGCGCCAGCAGCCAAGACGGGCAGGGGGCCTTGGAGCAGTACTTC.

CDR3 DNA sequence: TGTGCCAGCAGTTCGCCGACAGGGCTAGTGGGTTCACCCCTCCACTTT. Its protein product is CASSSPTGLVGSPLHF. This chain links TRBV6-5 with TRBJ1-6, with TRBD1 matching over 7 bases. V shed 4 bases, J shed 9 bases, and the junction held 12 bases outside the gene matches. The CDR3 consists of 16 residues. Germline loops: CDR1 MNHEY, CDR2 SVGAGI.

A few counts support this clone. The chain is built from TRBV15 and TRBJ2-7; 7 bases are shared with TRBD1. V trimming: 3 bases; J trimming: 5 bases; junction bases outside the gene matches: 7. The CDR3 spans 14 residues. CDR1 and CDR2 from the germline V gene are LNHNV and YYDKDF (reference sequence). DNA of the CDR3: TGTGCCACCAGCAGGACAGGGTTCCTCGACGAGCAGTACTTC. It codes for CATSRTGFLDEQYF.

The V and J genes are TRBV5-6 and TRBJ1-5, with D tentatively TRBD1 (5 bases). Germline loops: CDR1 SGHDT, CDR2 YYEEEE. The CDR3 consists of 15 residues. V was pared by 3 bases and J by 6 bases, with 16 bases between. The CDR3 DNA reads TGTGCCAGCAGCTCCTGGGACTTTTCAGGTCAGCCCCAGCATTTT. Translated, it gives CASSSWDFSGQPQHF.